This T cell receptor beta chain was sequenced for a study of cytomegalovirus exposure and HLA in healthy donors. Whole-study findings and limits: Information on immune exposure was restricted to one variable (CMV serostatus).

V was trimmed by 4 bases and J by 3 bases, leaving 9 bases between them. Germline V gene sequence: CDR1 LNHDA, CDR2 SQIVND (reference sequence). The CDR3 covers 13 residues. With respect to this clone: Its antigen is as yet unknown.

The PCR employed 60 Vbeta primers together with 13 Jbeta primers. Only in-frame clones appear in the TCRdb table, and some are missing; sequencing was by immunoSEQ multiplex PCR. The table includes 110,000 to 150,000 clones, about 8.9% detected once. The rearrangement uses TRBV19 and TRBJ1-2; no firm D call. The sequenced sample consisted of PBMCs. This receptor was obtained from a man between 50 and 59 years old in good health and CMV-seronegative. In nucleotides, the CDR3 is TGTGCCAGTAGTAGCGGGGTTGACTATGGCTACACCTTC. As protein: CASSSGVDYGYTF.